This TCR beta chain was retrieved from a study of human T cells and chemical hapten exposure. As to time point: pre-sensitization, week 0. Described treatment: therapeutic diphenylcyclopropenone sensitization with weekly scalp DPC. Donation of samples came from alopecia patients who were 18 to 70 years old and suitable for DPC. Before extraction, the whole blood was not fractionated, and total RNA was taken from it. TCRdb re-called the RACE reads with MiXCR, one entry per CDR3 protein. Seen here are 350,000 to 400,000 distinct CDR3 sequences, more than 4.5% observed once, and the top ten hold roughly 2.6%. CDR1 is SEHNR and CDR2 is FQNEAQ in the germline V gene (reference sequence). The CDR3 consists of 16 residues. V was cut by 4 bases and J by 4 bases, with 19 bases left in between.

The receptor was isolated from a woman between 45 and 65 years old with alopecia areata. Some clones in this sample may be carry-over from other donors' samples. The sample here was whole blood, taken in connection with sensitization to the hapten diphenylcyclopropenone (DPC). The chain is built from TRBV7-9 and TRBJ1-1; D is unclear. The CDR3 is CASSYRSEAASTEAFF. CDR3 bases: TGTGCCAGCAGCTACCGCTCGGAGGCGGCTAGCACTGAAGCTTTCTTT.